Listed here are 7 T cell receptor beta chains from one sample, sequenced in a study of blood T cell repertoires in COVID-19. TCRdb's table, derived via immunoSEQ multiplex PCR, lists solely in-frame clones and lacks some. The sample has fewer than 350,000 clones; roughly 90% are singletons. The specimen sequenced was peripheral blood. Source of these receptors: a man aged 18-30 years with active or convalescent COVID-19.

The chain employs TRBV6-6 and TRBJ1-4; maybe TRBD1 (6 bases). Trimming removed 7 bases at V and 5 bases at J, with 11 bases between. Germline loops: CDR1 MNHNY, CDR2 SVGAGI (reference sequence). This CDR3 comprises 13 residues. This CDR3 is CASKDRSNEKLFF. The CDR3 nucleotides are TGTGCCAGCAAGGACAGATCCAATGAAAAACTGTTTTTT.

This clone was observed a single time. This chain connects TRBV6-4 to TRBJ2-1; 7 bases align to TRBD1. V dropped 2 bases and J dropped 9; count of bases not matched to a gene: 7. The CDR3 runs 14 residues. Germline CDR1 MRHNA, CDR2 SNTAGT. The CDR3: CASSDGTELGEQFF. CDR3 nucleotides: TGTGCCAGCAGTGACGGGACAGAGCTTGGTGAGCAGTTCTTC.

This clone came up once. The gene calls are TRBV10-2 and TRBJ2-5, with D tentatively TRBD1 (6 bases). CDR1 is WSHSY and CDR2 is SAAADI in the germline V gene. Trimming removed 7 bases from V and 1 base from J, with 16 bases in between. The CDR3 is 15 residues long. The CDR3 reads CASKPTGGVQETQYF. In nucleotides, the CDR3 is TGCGCCAGCAAGCCGACAGGTGGGGTCCAAGAGACCCAGTACTTC.

This clone was detected only a few times. V gene TRBV11-2 combines with J gene TRBJ1-1, with 7 nucleotides matching TRBD1. The trim removed 2 bases at V and 7 bases at J, leaving 1 base unmatched. Germline-derived CDR1 and CDR2 are SGHAT and FQNNGV. The CDR3 contains 12 residues. The CDR3: CASSLRQGEAFF. In DNA form, the CDR3 reads TGTGCCAGCAGCTTACGACAGGGTGAAGCTTTCTTT. The full variable domain, rest sourced from reference TRBV11-2 and TRBJ1-1, is EAGVAQSPRYKIIEKRQSVAFWCNPISGHATLYWYQQILGQGPKLLIQFQNNGVVDDSQLPKDRFSAERLKGVDSTLKIQPAKLEDSAVYLCASSLRQGEAFFGQGTRLTVV.

The chain has TRBV10-1 and TRBJ2-5; no reliable D call. The CDR3 is 14 residues long. Germline assignment: CDR1 WNHNN and CDR2 SYGVQD (reference sequence). V lost 0 bases and J 0 bases, leaving 5 bases between the germline ends. The DNA for the CDR3 is TGCGCCAGCAGTGAGTCTAGAAACCAAGAGACCCAGTACTTC. This translates into CASSESRNQETQYF.

For the CDR3, the DNA is TGTGCCAGCAGCTTAGGGACCCCGACTCCCGGAGGCTATGGCTACACCTTC. It is translated as CASSLGTPTPGGYGYTF. The genes are TRBV7-6 and TRBJ1-2; D remains ambiguous. V lost 1 base, J lost 4 bases, and 19 bases lay in between. Germline V lookup: CDR1 SGHVS, CDR2 FNYEAQ. This CDR3 spans 17 amino acids. The full variable domain, rest sourced from reference TRBV7-6 and TRBJ1-2, is GAGVSQSPRYKVTKRGQDVALRCDPISGHVSLYWYRQALGQGPEFLTYFNYEAQQDKSGLPNDRFSAERPEGSISTLTIQRTEQRDSAMYRCASSLGTPTPGGYGYTFGSGTRLTVV.

The chain uses TRBV20-1 and TRBJ2-1; D might be TRBD1 (6 bases). V was pared by 6 bases and J by 9 bases, with 12 bases between. This CDR3 is 11 amino acids long. Germline lookup yields CDR1 DFQATT and CDR2 SNEGSKA (reference sequence). The CDR3 DNA sequence: TGCAGTGCACGGACAGCTCTTGAGCAGTTCTTC. Protein sequence: CSARTALEQFF.